The 28 T cell receptor beta chains below were found in one sample sequenced in a study of T cells expressing NK-cell markers. TCRdb reprocessed the 5' RACE reads, keeping one entry per CDR3 protein, no DNA. The sample has 500,000 to 700,000 distinct CDR3 sequences. Source material: blood T cells: a sorted CD56 or NKG2C T cell subset, CD4+ or CD8+ T cells, or bulk PBMC T cells (not recorded which). Receptors were obtained from a man younger than 35 in good health.

The rearrangement uses TRBV5-5 and TRBJ2-2. This CDR3 comprises 13 residues. Germline V CDR1 and CDR2: SGHKS, YYEKEE (reference sequence). Here the CDR3 reads CASKDGNTGELFF.

The genes are TRBV7-8 and TRBJ2-3; TCRdb's assignment of TRBD2 cannot be checked, as there is no DNA. This CDR3 is built from 16 residues. Looked up from germline, CDR1 is SGHVS and CDR2 is FQNEAQ. The CDR3 protein is CASSLPEGGGADTQYF.

The chain uses TRBV10-2 and TRBJ1-2; TCRdb indicates TRBD1, and absent DNA this call remains unverified. CDR1 is WSHSY and CDR2 is SAAADI in the germline V gene. The CDR3 is 16 amino acids. The CDR3 here is CASSVGQGAFYGGYTF.

The chain is built from TRBV25-1 and TRBJ1-2. The length of the CDR3 is 13 residues. Germline CDR1 and CDR2: MGHDK and SYGVNS. The CDR3 spells CASSDIVGSGYTF.

The chain has TRBV7-9 and TRBJ2-1; TCRdb designates TRBD2, a call that cannot be tested without DNA. This CDR3 comprises 15 residues. Per germline, CDR1 SEHNR and CDR2 FQNEAQ (reference sequence). The CDR3 is CASEGGTSVRNEQFF.

This chain connects TRBV11-2 to TRBJ2-5; checking the TCRdb D call of TRBD1 is not possible without DNA. The CDR3 has 15 amino acids. Germline V CDR1 and CDR2: SGHAT, FQNNGV. The CDR3 here is CASSPTRTGIETQYF. The variable domain in full, with the rest retrieved from reference TRBV11-2 and TRBJ2-5, is EAGVAQSPRYKIIEKRQSVAFWCNPISGHATLYWYQQILGQGPKLLIQFQNNGVVDDSQLPKDRFSAERLKGVDSTLKIQPAKLEDSAVYLCASSPTRTGIETQYFGPGTRLLVL.

The chain is built from TRBV18 and TRBJ2-5. Germline CDR1 is KGHSH and CDR2 is LQKENI. The CDR3 is 13 residues long. CDR3: CASSPPSSETQYF.

The chain carries TRBV5-1 and TRBJ2-1. Per the germline V gene, CDR1 is SGHRS and CDR2 is YFSETQ. This CDR3 is 15 amino acids long. CDR3 region: CASVLNRGSYNEQFF. Combining the CDR3 with reference TRBV5-1 and TRBJ2-1 gives the whole variable domain KAGVTQTPRYLIKTRGQQVTLSCSPISGHRSVSWYQQTPGQGLQFLFEYFSETQRNKGNFPGRFSGRQFSNSRSEMNVSTLELGDSALYLCASVLNRGSYNEQFFGPGTRLTVL.

This chain joins TRBV10-3 and TRBJ2-3; the D call from TCRdb, TRBD2, cannot be confirmed without DNA. CDR1 and CDR2 (germline): ENHRY, SYGVKD. The CDR3 has 16 residues. The CDR3 sequence: CAITPAGGPGTDTQYF.

The chain combines TRBV7-6 with TRBJ2-4; TCRdb picks TRBD1, but there is no DNA to check that call. Per germline, CDR1 SGHVS and CDR2 FNYEAQ. CDR3 size: 14 residues. This CDR3 is CASSSTATKNIQYF.

The chain carries TRBV7-8 and TRBJ2-1; no DNA is available, so the TRBD1 call from TCRdb remains unchecked. CDR3 length: 15 residues. Germline lookup yields CDR1 SGHVS and CDR2 FQNEAQ. CDR3 in amino acids: CASSPYRGGRSEQFF.

The V gene is TRBV15, the J gene TRBJ2-2; TCRdb gives TRBD1 as the D gene, but with no DNA this cannot be confirmed. The length of the CDR3 is 15 residues. The germline V gene has CDR1 LNHNV and CDR2 YYDKDF (reference sequence). This chain's CDR3 is CATSRVRGVTGELFF.

The rearrangement uses TRBV19 and TRBJ2-5; the TCRdb call, TRBD1, lacks DNA for checking. CDR3 length: 16 residues. CDR1 LNHDA and CDR2 SQIVND come from the germline V gene (reference sequence). The chain's CDR3 is CASSPEEGQGAETQYF.

The chain carries TRBV4-1 and TRBJ2-5. The CDR3 runs to 15 residues. The germline gives CDR1 MGHRA, CDR2 YSYEKL. CDR3 amino acids: CASSQDLGTWETQYF.

The chain joins TRBV10-3 to TRBJ2-2; TCRdb's assignment of TRBD1 cannot be checked, as there is no DNA. Germline V CDR1 and CDR2: ENHRY, SYGVKD. This CDR3 comprises 16 residues. CDR3: CAIRRGELLRAGELFF.

The CDR3 protein is CSAHRQGGQTQYF. The rearrangement joins TRBV20-1 to TRBJ2-5; TCRdb's D call, TRBD1, is unchecked because there is no DNA. This CDR3 is built from 13 residues. The germline V gene has CDR1 DFQATT and CDR2 SNEGSKA (reference sequence).

The genes are TRBV12-3 or TRBV12-4 and TRBJ2-4; TCRdb selects TRBD1, and the lack of DNA leaves this call unchecked. The CDR3 is made up of 12 amino acids. CDR3: CASRPTGGIEYF.

The chain uses TRBV7-9 and TRBJ2-3; TCRdb proposes TRBD1, but this gene call is untestable without DNA. The CDR3 has 11 amino acids. Germline lookup yields CDR1 SEHNR and CDR2 FQNEAQ (reference sequence). The CDR3: CASSPPGPAYF.

This chain's CDR3 is CSAPAGPLGGAFF. The rearrangement uses TRBV20-1 and TRBJ1-1. Germline CDR1 DFQATT, CDR2 SNEGSKA (reference sequence). CDR3 length: 13 amino acids.

The chain carries TRBV2 and TRBJ1-2. Germline V CDR1 and CDR2: SNHLY, FYNNEI. This CDR3 spans 14 amino acids. This CDR3 reads CASSDAGGSYGYTF. Together with reference TRBV2 and TRBJ1-2, the CDR3 gives the full variable domain: EPEVTQTPSHQVTQMGQEVILRCVPISNHLYFYWYRQILGQKVEFLVSFYNNEISEKSEIFDDQFSVERPDGSNFTLKIRSTKLEDSAMYFCASSDAGGSYGYTFGSGTRLTVV.

V usage is TRBV5-4 and J usage is TRBJ2-1; TCRdb calls TRBD2, which cannot be checked without DNA. The CDR3 length is 16 residues. From germline, CDR1 is SGHNT and CDR2 YYREEE (reference sequence). This CDR3 is CASSLGGSPSYNEQFF.

The genes are TRBV7-9 and TRBJ2-1; there is no DNA to check the TCRdb D call of TRBD1. This CDR3 contains 15 residues. Germline CDR1 reads SEHNR; CDR2 reads FQNEAQ (reference sequence). CDR3 sequence: CASSLPPGGGSYQFF.

This chain links TRBV4-2 with TRBJ2-3; TCRdb lists TRBD2, though no DNA is available to test this call. This CDR3 is built from 19 residues. Looked up from germline, CDR1 is LGHNA and CDR2 is YNFKEQ. The CDR3 loop is CASSEGLAGMISSTDTQYF.

This chain joins TRBV20-1 and TRBJ2-7; TCRdb selects TRBD1, and the lack of DNA leaves this call unchecked. Germline CDR1 and CDR2: DFQATT and SNEGSKA (reference sequence). This CDR3 spans 15 amino acids. The CDR3: CSARDVGQPLGEQYF.

The rearrangement joins TRBV10-3 to TRBJ2-3; checking the TCRdb D call of TRBD1 is not possible without DNA. CDR1 and CDR2 (germline): ENHRY, SYGVKD. The CDR3 has 15 residues. The CDR3: CAIRTGKLNTDTQYF.

The gene calls are TRBV3-1 and TRBJ2-1; TCRdb lists TRBD2, though no DNA is available to test this call. CDR1 and CDR2 (germline): LGHDT, YNNKEL (reference sequence). This CDR3 contains 14 residues. The CDR3 loop reads CASSRRDGRHEQFF.

The chain links TRBV3-1 to TRBJ2-7; TCRdb picks TRBD2, but there is no DNA to check that call. The germline V gene has CDR1 LGHDT and CDR2 YNNKEL (reference sequence). This CDR3 is built from 11 residues. CDR3 amino acids: CASRRLNEQYF.

This sequence joins TRBV12-3 or TRBV12-4 and TRBJ2-3; TCRdb's D gene call, TRBD1, goes unchecked for lack of DNA. The CDR3 has 13 amino acids. This CDR3 is CAGGSQLTDTQYF.